This T cell receptor (beta chain) was sequenced for a study of T cells in localized non-small cell lung cancer. Study-wide points: Greater T cell density in blood accompanied longer overall survival.

The CDR3 length is 13 residues. For this clone: The antigen remains unidentified.

The protocol was immunoSEQ multiplex PCR, while the TCRdb copy is restricted to in-frame clones and leaves out a portion. This table has approximately 35,000 clones, about 90% appearing once. The source is a man between 40 and 75 years old with stage I lung adenocarcinoma. Here the sequenced sample was peripheral blood, taken before any cancer treatment. This chain links TRBV1 with TRBJ1-2; the table's TRBD1 call for D was not verified on the DNA. TRBV1 is recorded as a pseudogene. The CDR3 DNA reads as TGCACCAGCAGCCAAGACGAAACAGGCGGTTACACCTTC. Its translation: CTSSQDETGGYTF.